The source of this T cell receptor beta chain is a study of T cells after yellow fever vaccination. From the 5' RACE reads, TCRdb called clonotypes with MiXCR, one entry per CDR3 protein. Here the sample spans some 320,000 distinct CDR3 sequences, less than 9.5% being singletons. The ends lost 7 bases at V and 7 bases at J; junction bases unmatched: 6. The germline V gene encodes CDR1 SNHLY and CDR2 FYNNEI. The CDR3 is 13 amino acids. Specimen: CD4+ T cells sorted from PBMCs, collected 5 days after the yellow fever booster vaccination. This rearrangement joins TRBV2 to TRBJ2-1; 8 bases align to TRBD1. This TCR came from a man in his late teens or twenties who received the YFV17D yellow fever vaccine. CDR3 nucleotides: TGTGCCAGCACTCTGGACAGGGAAAATGAGCAGTTCTTC. It is translated as CASTLDRENEQFF.